This T cell receptor (beta chain) is from a study of beta chain features in type 1 diabetes. General observations from the study: TCRB CDR3 length was moderately but significantly reduced in all four CD4+ subsets of Type 1 diabetes patients. The study left unresolved whether HLA type influences TCRB rearrangement. For patients and controls alike, PCR might favor shorter templates to the same degree.

All of the isolated RNA was reverse transcribed, so expressed TCRB transcripts were sequenced. Profiling relied on immunoSEQ multiplex PCR, and the TCRdb table lists in-frame clones only, not all of them. The sample has 250,000 to 350,000 clones, approximately 16% seen once. Of note for this clone: Its target is unknown.

CDR1 is SNHLY and CDR2 is FYNNEI in the germline V gene. This CDR3 is 12 amino acids long. V lost 1 base and J 7 bases, leaving 5 bases between the germline ends. The receptor's source is a young man with type 1 diabetes. The chain uses TRBV2 and TRBJ2-1, with no clear D. The sample consisted of naive CD4+ T cells from blood. The CDR3 sequence is CASSEGENEQFF. In nucleotides, the CDR3 is TGTGCCAGCAGTGAAGGAGAGAATGAGCAGTTCTTC. Full variable domain (rest looked up from reference TRBV2 and TRBJ2-1): EPEVTQTPSHQVTQMGQEVILRCVPISNHLYFYWYRQILGQKVEFLVSFYNNEISEKSEIFDDQFSVERPDGSNFTLKIRSTKLEDSAMYFCASSEGENEQFFGPGTRLTVL.